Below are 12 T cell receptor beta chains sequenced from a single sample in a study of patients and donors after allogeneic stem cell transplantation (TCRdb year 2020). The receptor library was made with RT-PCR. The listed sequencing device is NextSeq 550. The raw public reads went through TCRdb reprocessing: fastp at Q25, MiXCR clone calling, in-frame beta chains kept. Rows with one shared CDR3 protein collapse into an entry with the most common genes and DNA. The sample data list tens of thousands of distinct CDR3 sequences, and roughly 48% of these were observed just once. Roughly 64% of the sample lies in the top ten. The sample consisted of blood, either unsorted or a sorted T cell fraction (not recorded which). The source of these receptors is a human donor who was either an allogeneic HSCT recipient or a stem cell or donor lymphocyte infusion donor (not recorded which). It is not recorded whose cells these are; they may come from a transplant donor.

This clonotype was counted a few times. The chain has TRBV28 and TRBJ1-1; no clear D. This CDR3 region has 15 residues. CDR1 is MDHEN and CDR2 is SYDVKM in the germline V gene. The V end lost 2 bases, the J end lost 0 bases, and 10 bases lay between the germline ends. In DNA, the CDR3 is TGTGCCAGCAGTTTAACGGTGAATATGAACACTGAAGCTTTCTTT. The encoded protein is CASSLTVNMNTEAFF.

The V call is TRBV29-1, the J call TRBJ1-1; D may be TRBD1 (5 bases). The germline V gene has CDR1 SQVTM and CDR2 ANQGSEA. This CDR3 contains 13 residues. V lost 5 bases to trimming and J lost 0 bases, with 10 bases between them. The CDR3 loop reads CSVIRDLNTEAFF. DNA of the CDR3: TGCAGCGTTATCAGGGACTTGAACACTGAAGCTTTCTTT.

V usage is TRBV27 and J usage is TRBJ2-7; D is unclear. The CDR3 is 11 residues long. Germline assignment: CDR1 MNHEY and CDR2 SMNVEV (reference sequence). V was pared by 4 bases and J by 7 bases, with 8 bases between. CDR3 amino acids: CASSSLGEQYF. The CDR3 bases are TGTGCCAGCAGTTCCCTCGGTGAGCAGTACTTC.

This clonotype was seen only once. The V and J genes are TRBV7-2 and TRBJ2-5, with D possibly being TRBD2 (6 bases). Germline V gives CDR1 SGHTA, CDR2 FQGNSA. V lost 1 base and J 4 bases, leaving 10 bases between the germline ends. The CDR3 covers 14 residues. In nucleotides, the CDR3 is TGTGCCAGCAGCTTAGTTGTGGGAGGAGAGACCCAGTACTTC. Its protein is CASSLVVGGETQYF. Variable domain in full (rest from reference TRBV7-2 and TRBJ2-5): GAGVSQSPSNKVTEKGKDVELRCDPISGHTALYWYRQSLGQGLEFLIYFQGNSAPDKSGLPSDRFSAERTGGSVSTLTIQRTQQEDSAVYLCASSLVVGGETQYFGPGTRLLVL.

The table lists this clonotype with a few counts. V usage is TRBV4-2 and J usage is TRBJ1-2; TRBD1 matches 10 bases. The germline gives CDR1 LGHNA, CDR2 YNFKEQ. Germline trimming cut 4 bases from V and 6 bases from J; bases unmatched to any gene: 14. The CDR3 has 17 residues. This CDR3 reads CASSLRDRGLATNGYTF. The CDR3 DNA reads TGTGCCAGCAGCCTCCGGGACAGGGGACTGGCAACCAATGGCTACACCTTC.

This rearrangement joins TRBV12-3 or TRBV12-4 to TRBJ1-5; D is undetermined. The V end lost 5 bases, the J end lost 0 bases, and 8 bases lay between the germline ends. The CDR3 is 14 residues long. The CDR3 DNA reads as TGTGCCAGCAGTAGTATATATAGCAATCAGCCCCAGCATTTT. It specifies CASSSIYSNQPQHF.

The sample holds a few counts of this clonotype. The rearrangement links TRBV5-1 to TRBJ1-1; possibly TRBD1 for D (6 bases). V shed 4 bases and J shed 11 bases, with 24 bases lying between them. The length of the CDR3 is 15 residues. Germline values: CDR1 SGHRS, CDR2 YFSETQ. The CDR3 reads CASSRTAKGTPEAFF. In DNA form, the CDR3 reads TGCGCCAGCAGCCGCACAGCAAAAGGGACACCGGAGGCTTTCTTT.

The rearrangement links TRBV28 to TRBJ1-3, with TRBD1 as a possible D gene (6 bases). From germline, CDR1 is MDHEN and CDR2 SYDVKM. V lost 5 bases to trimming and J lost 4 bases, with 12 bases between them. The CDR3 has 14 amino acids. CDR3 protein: CASSPRGSGNTIYF. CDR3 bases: TGTGCCAGCAGTCCGAGGGGGAGCGGAAACACCATATATTTT.

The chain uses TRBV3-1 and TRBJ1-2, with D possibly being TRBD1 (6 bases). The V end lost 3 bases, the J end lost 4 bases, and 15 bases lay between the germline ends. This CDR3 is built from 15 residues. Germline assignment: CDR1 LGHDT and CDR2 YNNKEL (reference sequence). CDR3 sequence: CASSQASGGVYGYTF. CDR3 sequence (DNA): TGTGCCAGCAGCCAGGCGTCCGGGGGCGTCTATGGCTACACCTTC.

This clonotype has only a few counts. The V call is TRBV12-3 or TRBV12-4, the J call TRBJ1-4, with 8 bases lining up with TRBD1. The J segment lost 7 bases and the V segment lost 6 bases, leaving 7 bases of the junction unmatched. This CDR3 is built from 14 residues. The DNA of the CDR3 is TGTGCCAGCAGGCCCGGACAGGGACTTGAAAAACTGTTTTTT. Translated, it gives CASRPGQGLEKLFF.

The CDR3 spells CASSSKTGRSSYNSPLHF. CDR3 coding DNA: TGTGCCAGCAGTTCAAAGACAGGGCGAAGCTCCTATAATTCACCCCTCCACTTT. This chain joins TRBV6-2 or TRBV6-3 and TRBJ1-6; TRBD1 agrees at 7 bases. Per the germline V gene, CDR1 is MNHEY and CDR2 is SVGEGT. The CDR3 contains 18 residues. Trimming removed 4 bases from V and 0 bases from J; junction bases left unmatched: 9.

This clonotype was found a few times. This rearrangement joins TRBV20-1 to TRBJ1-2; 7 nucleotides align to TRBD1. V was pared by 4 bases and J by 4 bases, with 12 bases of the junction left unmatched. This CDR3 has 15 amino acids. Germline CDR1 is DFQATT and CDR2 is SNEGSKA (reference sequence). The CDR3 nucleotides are TGCAGTGCTACCACTTATGGGGGACAGACCTATGGCTACACCTTC. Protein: CSATTYGGQTYGYTF.